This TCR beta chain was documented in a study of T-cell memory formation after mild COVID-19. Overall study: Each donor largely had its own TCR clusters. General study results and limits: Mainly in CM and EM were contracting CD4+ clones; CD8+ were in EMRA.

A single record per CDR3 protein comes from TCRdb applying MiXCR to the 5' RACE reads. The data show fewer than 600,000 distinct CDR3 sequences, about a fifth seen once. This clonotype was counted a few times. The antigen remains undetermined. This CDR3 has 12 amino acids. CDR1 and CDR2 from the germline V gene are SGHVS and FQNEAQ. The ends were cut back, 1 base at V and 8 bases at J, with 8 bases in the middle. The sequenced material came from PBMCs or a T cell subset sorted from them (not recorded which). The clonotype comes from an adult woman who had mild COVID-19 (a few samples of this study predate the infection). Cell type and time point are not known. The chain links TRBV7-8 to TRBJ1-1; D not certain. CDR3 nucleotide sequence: TGTGCCAGCAGCTTAGTTCTCAGCGAAGCTTTCTTT. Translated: CASSLVLSEAFF.